The next 28 T cell receptor beta chains were all read from a single sample in a study of T cells after posttransplantation cyclophosphamide. Treatment was busulfan-fludarabine conditioning, a marrow graft, and cyclophosphamide on days +3 and +4. The data were produced by immunoSEQ multiplex PCR, yet TCRdb's version contains in-frame clones alone and is incomplete. Seen here are a few thousand clones, over 60% observed once, and the top ten hold 15% to 20%. This specimen consisted of PBMCs, obtained 362 days after allogeneic stem cell transplant with posttransplant cyclophosphamide. These receptors were collected from a male patient aged 55-69 years who received an allogeneic stem cell transplant from an unrelated donor, was CMV-positive, and had acute GVHD only. The T cells may partly be graft donor cells.

Concerning this clone: This CDR3 is also generated by other DNA sequences in the sample. The gene calls are TRBV7-2 and TRBJ1-3, with 9 bases aligning to TRBD1. CDR1 is SGHTA, CDR2 FQGNSA, per germline. The CDR3 runs to 16 residues. V trimming: 3 bases; J trimming: 4 bases; junction bases outside the gene matches: 7. DNA for the CDR3: TGTGCCAGCAGCTTGGGACAGGGTACCGCAGGAAACACCATATATTTT. It translates to CASSLGQGTAGNTIYF.

The V and J genes are TRBV10-3 and TRBJ2-2, with a tentative D call TRBD2 (7 bases). V was trimmed by 4 bases and J by 5 bases, leaving 14 bases between them. The germline V gene encodes CDR1 ENHRY and CDR2 SYGVKD. The CDR3 totals 15 residues. The CDR3 DNA reads as TGTGCCATCAGTGTGGGGGGGGGCCCAACCGGGGAGCTGTTTTTT. Translation gives CAISVGGGPTGELFF.

This rearrangement joins TRBV15 to TRBJ2-5; 8 positions agree with TRBD2. J gave up 4 bases and V 3 bases, and 10 bases lay outside the gene matches. The length of the CDR3 is 16 residues. Germline V CDR1 and CDR2: LNHNV, YYDKDF (reference sequence). CDR3 sequence reads: CATSSPYLAGGETQYF. As DNA, the CDR3 is TGTGCCACCAGCAGTCCTTATTTGGCGGGGGGAGAGACCCAGTACTTC.

The CDR3: CASSLGGDRDEQYF. The CDR3 nucleotides read TGTGCCAGCAGCTTGGGGGGGGACAGGGACGAGCAGTACTTC. V and J are TRBV5-4 and TRBJ2-7; TRBD1 agrees at 9 bases. With 0 bases clipped from V and 5 bases from J, the junction kept 3 bases outside the gene matches. This CDR3 contains 14 residues. Per germline, CDR1 SGHNT and CDR2 YYREEE (reference sequence). Based on the CDR3 plus reference TRBV5-4 and TRBJ2-7, the full variable domain is ETGVTQSPTHLIKTRGQQVTLRCSSQSGHNTVSWYQQALGQGPQFIFQYYREEENGRGNFPPRFSGLQFPNYSSELNVNALELDDSALYLCASSLGGDRDEQYFGPGTRLTVT.

This CDR3 reads CASSQDITYEQYF. DNA for the CDR3: TGCGCCAGCAGCCAGGACATTACCTACGAGCAGTACTTC. The chain recombines TRBV4-1 with TRBJ2-7; D possibly corresponds to TRBD1 (5 bases). Germline assignment: CDR1 MGHRA and CDR2 YSYEKL. The V end was cut by 3 bases, the J end by 2 bases, with 8 bases between. This CDR3 has 13 residues.

The V call is TRBV4-3, the J call TRBJ1-6; D uncertain. The CDR3 is made up of 15 amino acids. From germline, CDR1 is LGHNA and CDR2 YSLEER. V lost 0 bases and J 7 bases, leaving 10 bases between the germline ends. Written as DNA, the CDR3 is TGCGCCAGCAGCCAAGATTCCGGTGCCAATTCACCCCTCCACTTT. Amino acid sequence: CASSQDSGANSPLHF.

This chain uses TRBV19 with TRBJ1-2; maybe TRBD1 (6 bases). V dropped 5 bases and J dropped 4 bases, with 14 bases sitting between them. Germline V gene data show CDR1 as LNHDA and CDR2 as SQIVND (reference sequence). The CDR3 is made up of 14 amino acids. The CDR3 here is CASSVMGAGYGYTF. CDR3 nucleotide sequence: TGTGCCAGTAGTGTAATGGGGGCCGGCTATGGCTACACCTTC. Variable domain in full (rest from reference TRBV19 and TRBJ1-2): DGGITQSPKYLFRKEGQNVTLSCEQNLNHDAMYWYRQDPGQGLRLIYYSQIVNDFQKGDIAEGYSVSREKKESFPLTVTSAQKNPTAFYLCASSVMGAGYGYTFGSGTRLTVV.

The gene calls are TRBV19 and TRBJ1-5, with 7 bases identical to TRBD1. Germline CDR1 LNHDA, CDR2 SQIVND (reference sequence). The CDR3 has 12 amino acids. V gave up 5 bases and J gave up 6 bases; unmatched junction bases: 1. As DNA, the CDR3 is TGTGCCAGTAGTCCAGGGGGTCAGCCCCAGCATTTT. It specifies CASSPGGQPQHF.

The rearrangement uses TRBV28 and TRBJ1-4, with D unresolved. The V gene's germline CDR1 is MDHEN and CDR2 SYDVKM. The V gene lost 5 bases and the J gene lost 0 bases, with 10 bases spanning the gap. The CDR3 is 15 residues long. CDR3 DNA sequence: TGTGCCAGCAGTCCCGACTCAACAACTAATGAAAAACTGTTTTTT. Translation gives CASSPDSTTNEKLFF. The whole variable domain, remainder taken from reference TRBV28 and TRBJ1-4, is DVKVTQSSRYLVKRTGEKVFLECVQDMDHENMFWYRQDPGLGLRLIYFSYDVKMKEKGDIPEGYSVSREKKERFSLILESASTNQTSMYLCASSPDSTTNEKLFFGSGTQLSVL.

This clone was recorded once. V usage is TRBV5-8 and J usage is TRBJ2-1; 7 nucleotides agree with TRBD1. Trimming cost V 4 bases and J 7 bases; bases outside gene matches: 8. The CDR3 covers 14 residues. The germline gives CDR1 SGHTS, CDR2 YDEGEE. The CDR3 loop is CASSPFHRGNEQFF. In nucleotides, the CDR3 is TGTGCCAGCAGCCCCTTCCACAGGGGTAATGAGCAGTTCTTC. The whole variable domain, filled in from reference TRBV5-8 and TRBJ2-1, reads EAGVTQSPTHLIKTRGQQATLRCSPISGHTSVYWYQQALGLGLQFLLWYDEGEERNRGNFPPRFSGRQFPNYSSELNVNALELEDSALYLCASSPFHRGNEQFFGPGTRLTVL.

This clone was picked up a small number of times. The chain links TRBV19 to TRBJ1-6, with D possibly matching TRBD1 (6 bases). Trimming shortened V by 6 bases and J by 10 bases, and 19 bases separated the two germline ends. The germline gives CDR1 LNHDA, CDR2 SQIVND (reference sequence). This CDR3 has 15 amino acids. CDR3 nucleotide sequence: TGTGCCAGTAGCAAAAAGGGGGGGTCGGAATCACCCCTCCACTTT. Encoded protein: CASSKKGGSESPLHF.

The V gene is TRBV5-4, the J gene TRBJ1-2, with 7 nucleotides matching TRBD1. The V and J ends lost 2 bases and 0 bases, in that order; junction bases with no gene match: 7. Germline V CDR1 and CDR2: SGHNT, YYREEE (reference sequence). This CDR3 is 16 amino acids long. The CDR3 is CASSFAGGQPNYGYTF. CDR3 DNA: TGTGCCAGCAGCTTCGCCGGGGGACAGCCTAACTATGGCTACACCTTC.

This clone has a handful of counts. This chain links TRBV30 with TRBJ2-3; D not certain. Germline CDR1 and CDR2: GTSNPN and SVGIG (reference sequence). Trimming pared 2 bases from V and 6 bases from J, leaving 9 bases between. The CDR3 has 12 amino acids. The DNA for the CDR3 is TGTGCCTGGAGTTCCCGGTTCGATACGCAGTATTTT. Translation gives CAWSSRFDTQYF.

The V call is TRBV5-6, the J call TRBJ1-1, with D hard to call. V gave up 1 base and J gave up 8 bases, with 9 bases separating them. Per the germline V gene, CDR1 is SGHDT and CDR2 is YYEEEE. The CDR3 is 12 residues long. CDR3 nucleotides: TGTGCCAGCAGCTTGCTCAGACAAGAAGCTTTCTTT. This sequence encodes CASSLLRQEAFF.

This clone was picked up a small number of times. The chain joins TRBV27 to TRBJ2-1; 10 bases fit TRBD2. V gave up 5 bases and J gave up 3 bases; unmatched junction bases: 4. Germline lookup yields CDR1 MNHEY and CDR2 SMNVEV (reference sequence). This CDR3 is built from 15 residues. The CDR3 region is CASSAGTSVYNEQFF. The CDR3 DNA is TGTGCCAGCAGTGCCGGGACTAGCGTCTACAATGAGCAGTTCTTC.

This chain joins TRBV9 and TRBJ1-2; D is unresolved. Germline-derived CDR1 and CDR2 are SGDLS and YYNGEE. The length of the CDR3 is 14 residues. Deletions cut 0 bases from V and 8 bases from J, with 14 bases between. The CDR3 sequence: CASSVVEEVLGYTF. The CDR3 DNA follows: TGTGCCAGCAGCGTAGTTGAGGAGGTTTTGGGCTACACCTTC. Complete variable domain (other parts from reference TRBV9 and TRBJ1-2): DSGVTQTPKHLITATGQRVTLRCSPRSGDLSVYWYQQSLDQGLQFLIQYYNGEERAKGNILERFSAQQFPDLHSELNLSSLELGDSALYFCASSVVEEVLGYTFGSGTRLTVV.

The V gene is TRBV6-5, the J gene TRBJ2-7; 9 positions match TRBD2. Germline V gene sequence: CDR1 MNHEY, CDR2 SVGAGI. Trimming removed 5 bases from V and 3 bases from J; junction bases left unmatched: 5. The CDR3 has 14 residues. CDR3 amino acids: CASSLARGGYEQYF. CDR3 nucleotides: TGTGCCAGCAGTCTGGCGCGGGGGGGCTACGAGCAGTACTTC.

The chain couples TRBV7-9 to TRBJ2-2, with a weak D call TRBD2 (5 bases). V gave up 7 bases and J gave up 3 bases, with 18 bases separating them. Per germline, CDR1 SEHNR and CDR2 FQNEAQ (reference sequence). The CDR3 loop spans 16 amino acids. CDR3 sequence reads: CASTQLAGVDTGELFF. CDR3 sequence (DNA): TGTGCCAGCACCCAACTGGCGGGCGTGGACACCGGGGAGCTGTTTTTT.

The genes are TRBV5-8 and TRBJ2-3; maybe TRBD2 (6 bases). The V end was cut by 4 bases, the J end by 2 bases, with 20 bases between. This CDR3 has 17 residues. The germline V gene has CDR1 SGHTS and CDR2 YDEGEE. CDR3 in DNA: TGTGCCAGCAGCCACCACCCCACTGGCGGGGCCACAGATACGCAGTATTTT. It is translated as CASSHHPTGGATDTQYF.

The chain has TRBV7-2 and TRBJ1-1, with a tentative D call TRBD1 (6 bases). This CDR3 is 15 amino acids long. CDR1 SGHTA and CDR2 FQGNSA come from the germline V gene. Deletions cut 5 bases from V and 1 base from J, with 14 bases between. CDR3 in amino acids: CASSTDGQPNTEAFF. The CDR3 nucleotides are TGTGCCAGCAGCACAGATGGACAGCCGAACACTGAAGCTTTCTTT.

This clone is large by share. V is TRBV5-8 and J is TRBJ2-7; 7 nucleotides agree with TRBD1. Looked up from germline, CDR1 is SGHTS and CDR2 is YDEGEE. V gave up 4 bases and J gave up 4 bases; unmatched junction bases: 8. This CDR3 spans 14 amino acids. The CDR3 bases are TGTGCCAGCAGCCTCGGACAGGTTCGGTACGAGCAGTACTTC. Translation: CASSLGQVRYEQYF.

Written as DNA, the CDR3 is TGCACCAGCAGCCAAAACCCCCCCCCGCGACAACTTAACACTGAAGCTTTCTTT. It codes for CTSSQNPPPRQLNTEAFF. J is TRBJ1-1 and V is TRBV1; the table assigns TRBD1, which was not confirmed against the DNA. TRBV1 is recorded as a pseudogene. The CDR3 has 18 residues.

The chain couples TRBV4-2 to TRBJ2-1; 8 bases map to TRBD2. After removal of 0 bases from V and 9 bases from J, the junction contained 10 bases not matched to a gene. Germline V gene data show CDR1 as LGHNA and CDR2 as YNFKEQ. This CDR3 is built from 16 residues. CDR3 loop: CASSQDPGRGGPEQFF. CDR3 sequence (DNA): TGTGCCAGCAGCCAAGATCCGGGCCGGGGGGGCCCTGAGCAGTTCTTC.

This chain uses TRBV9 with TRBJ2-1; 8 positions agree with TRBD2. This CDR3 is built from 17 residues. Trimming removed 3 bases from V and 0 bases from J; junction bases left unmatched: 8. CDR1 SGDLS and CDR2 YYNGEE come from the germline V gene. The CDR3 nucleotides read TGTGCCAGCAGCGAGTCCCAGCGGGGGAGCTCCTACAATGAGCAGTTCTTC. Protein: CASSESQRGSSYNEQFF.

The V gene is TRBV27, the J gene TRBJ1-1; 8 bases align to TRBD1. The V gene's germline CDR1 is MNHEY and CDR2 SMNVEV (reference sequence). This CDR3 has 14 amino acids. Trimming cost V 5 bases and J 3 bases; bases outside gene matches: 5. The CDR3 is CASSPQGAYTEAFF. CDR3 coding DNA: TGTGCCAGCAGTCCTCAGGGGGCTTACACTGAAGCTTTCTTT.

The chain recombines TRBV5-6 with TRBJ2-5; 9 bases match TRBD1. V shed 5 bases and J 5 bases; nucleotides not matched to a gene: 7. The CDR3 runs to 14 residues. CDR1 is SGHDT and CDR2 is YYEEEE in the germline V gene. The CDR3 DNA reads TGTGCCAGCAGTTCGACAGGGGGTTTCGAGACCCAGTACTTC. The encoded protein is CASSSTGGFETQYF.

V and J are TRBV23-1 and TRBJ2-3; D is perhaps TRBD1 (5 bases). TRBV23-1 is treated as an ORF (open reading frame) with a function not yet certain. The V end lost 2 bases, the J end lost 1 base, and 25 bases lay between the germline ends. CDR3 size: 20 residues. The CDR3 region is CASSQVKINQGLSGTDTQYF. Written as DNA, the CDR3 is TGCGCCAGCAGTCAAGTGAAGATCAATCAGGGATTGTCCGGCACAGATACGCAGTATTTT.

This clone occurred a few times. The chain couples TRBV10-3 to TRBJ2-2; D unresolved. The CDR3 extends over 14 amino acids. With 2 bases removed from V and 3 bases from J, the gap between germline ends came to 7 bases. Germline V gives CDR1 ENHRY, CDR2 SYGVKD. The CDR3 DNA reads as TGTGCCATCAGTGAGGTAATAGACACCGGGGAGCTGTTTTTT. It codes for CAISEVIDTGELFF.